The entry below describes one TCR beta chain. This sample was included in a study of blood T cell repertoires in COVID-19. Study summary: Italy, Spain and the United States were the sources of the convalescent and acute COVID-19 samples. Sources were T cells, B-cell-depleted T cells, or PBMCs; the material itself was cDNA or gDNA.

Authors' analysis steps: Nucleated cell number was recorded as an estimate derived from reference gene primer amplification. Sequencing used immunoSEQ multiplex PCR; TCRdb keeps in-frame clones, though not all of them. V, J and clone size derive from that table, while D and trimming were established from the DNA sequence. Among tens of thousands of clones, roughly 68% were seen once, and the ten largest hold 28%. CDR3 length equals 14 residues. Trimming removed 7 bases from V and 3 bases from J; junction bases left unmatched: 6. The germline gives CDR1 SGDLS, CDR2 YYNGEE. The TCR sequence derives from a woman aged 80 or over with acute or convalescent COVID-19. The specimen was peripheral blood. This sequence joins TRBV9 and TRBJ2-1, with TRBD2 matching 8 bases. The CDR3 region is CASASGSGYNEQFF. The CDR3 region has the DNA TGTGCCAGCGCGAGCGGGAGTGGCTACAATGAGCAGTTCTTC.